A single T cell receptor (beta chain) is shown here with its context. As yet, its antigen is unknown. The sample is drawn from a study of PD-1 blockade in classical Hodgkin lymphoma. Study-wide background: Patients were administered nivolumab (3 mg/kg intravenously) every 2 weeks.

Germline CDR1 is MNHEY and CDR2 is SMNVEV (reference sequence). The CDR3 consists of 14 residues. V was shortened by 7 bases and J by 8 bases, with 20 bases between the two germline ends. Every single patient, without exception, relapsed after autologous stem cell transplantation, and brentuximab vedotin exposure varied. Study-wide findings and caveats: Patients who initiated nivolumab within 1 year of ASCT were excluded. Newly diagnosed patients reportedly trailed healthy donors in baseline TCR diversity. A significant rise in TCR diversity by C4D1 was seen for CD4+ but not CD8+ cells.

Assay used: immunoSEQ multiplex PCR; TCRdb lists only in-frame clones, some missing. The sample yields more than 90,000 clones, roughly four fifths seen once. The sample consisted of peripheral blood mononuclear cells (PBMCs), taken before the second cycle of nivolumab. V is TRBV27 and J is TRBJ1-1; the D gene is possibly TRBD1 (5 bases). The clonotype comes from a human donor with classical Hodgkin lymphoma. The CDR3 sequence is CASTLGGGGGEAFF. The CDR3 nucleotides are TGTGCCAGCACTCTCGGGGGGGGAGGAGGCGAAGCTTTCTTT.